This record covers a single T cell receptor beta chain. The CDR3 runs 15 residues. The V and J ends lost 5 bases and 0 bases respectively, with 11 bases between them. Germline lookup yields CDR1 SGHTA and CDR2 FQGNSA. Seattle cases were enrolled at active infection and followed longitudinally. This entry comes from a study of blood T cell repertoires in COVID-19. Overall study: Sites across the United States, Italy and Spain contributed samples from acute and convalescent COVID-19. Nucleic acid was either cDNA or gDNA, and it came from T cells, B-cell-depleted T cells, or PBMCs.

Authors' data handling: Quantification of nucleated cells was approximated via reference gene primer amplification. Data came from immunoSEQ multiplex PCR; TCRdb stores just in-frame clones and leaves some out. That table is the source of V, J and clone size, and D and trimming were worked out from the DNA. The data contain approximately 240,000 clones, over 90% of them singletons. This sequence originates from a man aged 25-45 years with COVID-19, enrolled during active disease. The chain has TRBV7-2 and TRBJ2-1; unclear D gene. Sequenced input: peripheral blood. CDR3 in amino acids: CASSASMSSYNEQFF. The CDR3, as DNA: TGTGCCAGCAGCGCGAGTATGAGCTCCTACAATGAGCAGTTCTTC.